This T cell receptor beta chain is drawn from a study of post-analysis software for immune sequencing data. Notes on the study in general: Clustering by F measure revealed strong co-clustering among samples prepared together in one batch. Normalized Chao1 diversity was significantly reduced in patients versus controls. Elevated frequency relative to controls characterized a handful of TRBV segments in patients, TRBV5-6, TRBV5-1 and TRBV20-1 among them.

Unique molecular identifiers tagged the TCR beta cDNA libraries. Via MiXCR, TCRdb re-called the PCR reads, giving one row per CDR3 protein. The sample lists about 770,000 distinct CDR3 sequences, 35% to 55% occurring once. The CDR3 length is 14 residues. Worth noting for this clonotype: Its antigen remains unidentified.

This sequence joins TRBV21-1 and TRBJ2-5; the D call of TRBD1 is as the table states it, not checked on the DNA. TRBV21-1 is annotated as a pseudogene. This receptor was taken from a girl under 18 with multiple sclerosis. The sequenced sample was blood. The CDR3: CASSFPGQGGTQYF. The CDR3 DNA follows: TGTGCCAGCAGCTTCCCGGGACAGGGAGGGACCCAGTACTTC.